This paragraph covers one TCR beta chain sequence. Antigen: not known. This record comes from a study of cytomegalovirus exposure and HLA in healthy donors. In the PCR, 60 Vbeta and 13 Jbeta primers were used. The protocol was immunoSEQ multiplex PCR, while the TCRdb copy is restricted to in-frame clones and leaves out a portion. Among 150,000 or so clones listed, roughly 77% were seen once. With 6 bases removed from V and 5 bases from J, the gap between germline ends came to 20 bases. Germline CDR1 reads MNHEY; CDR2 reads SMNVEV (reference sequence). The CDR3 sequence is 15 residues long. Study-wide results and caveats: In a later analysis, at a false discovery rate of 0.05, approximately 16,000 TCR beta sequences were associated with HLA alleles. A later analysis found most CMV-associated TCR beta chains apparently HLA-restricted. The authors enumerated 164 TCR beta chains as linked to cytomegalovirus.

The sequenced sample was PBMCs. The chain joins TRBV27 to TRBJ2-7; TRBD2 might be the D (6 bases). The clonotype comes from a man between 18 and 35 years old in good health and CMV-seropositive. CDR3 in amino acids: CASSRWATSLNEQYF. CDR3 in DNA: TGTGCCAGCAGCCGGTGGGCGACTAGTTTGAACGAGCAGTACTTC.